The 28 T cell receptor beta chains given below trace back to one sample, sequenced in a study of shared clonotypes between healthy human individuals. Clones were read by immunoSEQ multiplex PCR, and TCRdb kept only the in-frame ones, dropping some. The sample includes some 2.1 million clones, 90% to 95% of them seen just once. Input material: naive CD4+ T cells sorted from blood. Subset defined: CD45RA+ positively selected. These receptor sequences come from a man between 18 and 29 years old in good health.

The genes are TRBV19 and TRBJ2-4; D gene ambiguous. V dropped 5 bases and J dropped 0 bases, with 5 bases sitting between them. This CDR3 has 13 amino acids. Germline V lookup: CDR1 LNHDA, CDR2 SQIVND (reference sequence). The DNA of the CDR3 is TGTGCCAGTAGTCCAGTAGCCAAAAACATTCAGTACTTC. It specifies CASSPVAKNIQYF.

The gene calls are TRBV30 and TRBJ2-5; TRBD2 matches at 8 bases. Germline assignment: CDR1 GTSNPN and CDR2 SVGIG (reference sequence). The V gene end was trimmed by 0 bases and the J gene end by 4 bases; junction bases not matched to a gene: 7. The CDR3 extends over 15 amino acids. The CDR3 nucleotides read TGTGCCTGGAGTGTCGCGGGAGGATCGGGAGAGACCCAGTACTTC. This sequence encodes CAWSVAGGSGETQYF.

The chain has TRBV5-1 and TRBJ2-5; D is unresolved. V shed 6 bases and J shed 5 bases, with 14 bases lying between them. The CDR3 covers 13 residues. Germline assignment: CDR1 SGHRS and CDR2 YFSETQ. The CDR3: CASTDPGTETQYF. Here the CDR3 DNA reads TGCGCCAGCACTGACCCGGGCACGGAGACCCAGTACTTC. Full variable domain (outside the CDR3, taken from reference TRBV5-1 and TRBJ2-5): KAGVTQTPRYLIKTRGQQVTLSCSPISGHRSVSWYQQTPGQGLQFLFEYFSETQRNKGNFPGRFSGRQFSNSRSEMNVSTLELGDSALYLCASTDPGTETQYFGPGTRLLVL.

The chain combines TRBV19 with TRBJ2-2; 7 nucleotides agree with TRBD1. The CDR3 has 14 residues. V lost 8 bases to trimming and J lost 0 bases; unmatched junction nucleotides: 3. CDR1 is LNHDA and CDR2 is SQIVND in the germline V gene (reference sequence). For the CDR3, the DNA is TGTGCCAGTGCGACAGGGCCGAACACCGGGGAGCTGTTTTTT. This codes for CASATGPNTGELFF.

The chain couples TRBV7-2 to TRBJ2-5; D is unclear. CDR1 and CDR2 (germline): SGHTA, FQGNSA. V was clipped by 5 bases and J by 7 bases, with 20 bases between them. This CDR3 region has 15 residues. CDR3 DNA: TGTGCCAGCAGCACCGATTCCGTTACGGGCGGGACCCAGTACTTC. Protein: CASSTDSVTGGTQYF.

V is TRBV5-1 and J is TRBJ2-7; 7 bases align to TRBD1. Trimming removed 4 bases from V and 5 bases from J; junction bases left unmatched: 6. This CDR3 contains 13 residues. Germline V gene lookup returns CDR1 SGHRS and CDR2 YFSETQ. The CDR3 reads CASSRHTGDEQYF. DNA of the CDR3: TGCGCCAGCAGCAGGCACACAGGGGACGAGCAGTACTTC. The entire variable domain, with the rest obtained from reference TRBV5-1 and TRBJ2-7, is as follows: KAGVTQTPRYLIKTRGQQVTLSCSPISGHRSVSWYQQTPGQGLQFLFEYFSETQRNKGNFPGRFSGRQFSNSRSEMNVSTLELGDSALYLCASSRHTGDEQYFGPGTRLTVT.

J is TRBJ1-2 and V is TRBV4-1; D unresolved. CDR3 length equals 16 residues. Looked up from germline, CDR1 is MGHRA and CDR2 is YSYEKL. Trimming removed 1 base from V and 4 bases from J, with 16 bases in between. CDR3 bases: TGCGCCAGCAGCCAAGTTGGTGGAGGAATGCCCTATGGCTACACCTTC. Protein product: CASSQVGGGMPYGYTF.

This sequence joins TRBV5-4 and TRBJ2-3, with TRBD1 matching 9 bases. In germline, CDR1 is SGHNT, CDR2 YYREEE (reference sequence). V dropped 4 bases and J dropped 0; count of bases not matched to a gene: 3. The CDR3 covers 15 residues. The CDR3 DNA reads TGTGCCAGCAGCCACGACAGGGGGAGCACAGATACGCAGTATTTT. Protein product: CASSHDRGSTDTQYF.

The rearrangement uses TRBV5-8 and TRBJ2-7; no reliable D call. CDR1 is SGHTS and CDR2 is YDEGEE in the germline V gene. The CDR3 covers 11 residues. The germline V and J ends were trimmed by 2 bases and 6 bases, with 6 bases remaining between them. The CDR3 is CASSFLSEQYF. CDR3 bases: TGTGCCAGCAGCTTTCTCTCCGAGCAGTACTTC.

The rearrangement links TRBV11-2 to TRBJ2-6; D gene ambiguous. This CDR3 is built from 19 residues. V gave up 5 bases and J gave up 0 bases, with 20 bases separating them. The germline CDR1 and CDR2 sequences are SGHAT and FQNNGV. CDR3 DNA: TGTGCCAGCAGCACCCGTTCGGCATTCTTGCGCTCTGGGGCCAACGTCCTGACTTTC. Its protein product is CASSTRSAFLRSGANVLTF. The variable domain in full, completed from reference TRBV11-2 and TRBJ2-6, reads EAGVAQSPRYKIIEKRQSVAFWCNPISGHATLYWYQQILGQGPKLLIQFQNNGVVDDSQLPKDRFSAERLKGVDSTLKIQPAKLEDSAVYLCASSTRSAFLRSGANVLTFGAGSRLTVL.

V usage is TRBV15 and J usage is TRBJ2-3, with 7 bases that match TRBD2. The germline V gene encodes CDR1 LNHNV and CDR2 YYDKDF (reference sequence). This CDR3 spans 18 amino acids. With 0 bases clipped from V and 6 bases from J, the junction kept 15 bases outside the gene matches. The CDR3 spells CATSRDGSGVLLNDTQYF. The DNA for the CDR3 is TGTGCCACCAGCAGAGATGGCAGCGGGGTCCTGTTAAACGATACGCAGTATTTT.

The J gene is TRBJ2-3, the V gene TRBV5-4; TRBD1 agrees at 7 bases. The CDR3 is 12 amino acids. Per germline, CDR1 SGHNT and CDR2 YYREEE (reference sequence). V lost 4 bases, J lost 6 bases, and 2 bases stayed unmatched. The CDR3 DNA reads TGTGCCAGCAGCAAACAGGGGGATACGCAGTATTTT. This codes for CASSKQGDTQYF.

The chain is built from TRBV19 and TRBJ2-2; no firm D call. Germline CDR1 reads LNHDA; CDR2 reads SQIVND (reference sequence). This CDR3 region has 15 residues. Trimming shortened V by 6 bases and J by 0 bases, and 11 bases separated the two germline ends. The CDR3 region has the DNA TGTGCCAGTAGGGACGGGCGGACGAACACCGGGGAGCTGTTTTTT. It translates to CASRDGRTNTGELFF.

The rearrangement uses TRBV9 and TRBJ1-6; 7 bases align to TRBD1. The CDR3 is made up of 14 amino acids. Germline V CDR1 and CDR2: SGDLS, YYNGEE. V was clipped by 3 bases and J by 6 bases; unmatched bases: 3. CDR3 sequence reads: CASSADRANSPLHF. DNA for the CDR3: TGTGCCAGCAGCGCTGACAGGGCTAATTCACCCCTCCACTTT. Drawing the rest from reference TRBV9 and TRBJ1-6, the complete variable domain is DSGVTQTPKHLITATGQRVTLRCSPRSGDLSVYWYQQSLDQGLQFLIQYYNGEERAKGNILERFSAQQFPDLHSELNLSSLELGDSALYFCASSADRANSPLHFGNGTRLTVT.

The V and J genes are TRBV7-2 and TRBJ2-5; 8 bases are a match to TRBD2. The CDR3 is 15 amino acids. With V trimmed by 5 bases and J by 0 bases, 5 bases remained unmatched. CDR1 is SGHTA and CDR2 is FQGNSA in the germline V gene. CDR3 protein: CASSVSGINQETQYF. Written as DNA, the CDR3 is TGTGCCAGCAGCGTTAGCGGGATAAACCAAGAGACCCAGTACTTC.

Concerning this clone: Other DNA variants within this sample encode the same CDR3. The chain links TRBV18 to TRBJ2-7; D unresolved. The ends were cut back, 6 bases at V and 5 bases at J, with 8 bases in the middle. The CDR3 runs 11 residues. Germline CDR1 reads KGHSH; CDR2 reads LQKENI. The CDR3 spells CASSPKNEQYF. As DNA, the CDR3 is TGTGCCAGCTCCCCAAAGAACGAGCAGTACTTC.

CDR3 loop: CASSRRDSAYEQYF. CDR3 DNA: TGTGCCAGCAGCCGACGGGACAGCGCCTACGAGCAGTACTTC. The chain has TRBV7-8 and TRBJ2-7; TRBD1 agrees at 7 bases. Germline V lookup: CDR1 SGHVS, CDR2 FQNEAQ. Losses at the gene ends were 5 bases for V and 2 bases for J; bases not matched to a gene: 6. CDR3 length equals 14 residues. Combining the CDR3 with reference TRBV7-8 and TRBJ2-7 gives the whole variable domain GAGVSQSPRYKVAKRGQDVALRCDPISGHVSLFWYQQALGQGPEFLTYFQNEAQLDKSGLPSDRFFAERPEGSVSTLKIQRTQQEDSAVYLCASSRRDSAYEQYFGPGTRLTVT.

V usage is TRBV5-1 and J usage is TRBJ2-5; TRBD2 might be the D (6 bases). There are 15 residues in the CDR3. The V gene lost 1 base and the J gene lost 1 base, with 11 bases spanning the gap. Per germline, CDR1 SGHRS and CDR2 YFSETQ. The CDR3 sequence is CASSLSGGTQETQYF. The CDR3 DNA is TGCGCCAGCAGCTTGAGTGGGGGGACCCAAGAGACCCAGTACTTC.

This chain joins TRBV5-6 and TRBJ2-5, with a possible D match to TRBD1 (5 bases). Germline CDR1 SGHDT, CDR2 YYEEEE. V was pared by 7 bases and J by 3 bases, with 16 bases between. This CDR3 is built from 14 residues. CDR3 sequence: CASDQFVGEETQYF. Written as DNA, the CDR3 is TGTGCCAGCGACCAATTTGTAGGGGAAGAGACCCAGTACTTC.

The chain couples TRBV28 to TRBJ1-4; TRBD1 matches at 7 bases. The V and J ends lost 5 bases and 2 bases, in that order; junction bases with no gene match: 5. Germline V lookup: CDR1 MDHEN, CDR2 SYDVKM. CDR3 length: 15 amino acids. CDR3 loop: CASSLGGLTNEKLFF. Here the CDR3 DNA reads TGTGCCAGCAGTCTAGGGGGCCTGACTAATGAAAAACTGTTTTTT.

The chain joins TRBV6-6 to TRBJ1-2; D is undetermined. CDR1 and CDR2 from the germline V gene are MNHNY and SVGAGI (reference sequence). V gave up 10 bases and J gave up 4 bases, with 19 bases separating them. CDR3 length equals 14 residues. DNA of the CDR3: TGTGCCACCTCTTCTCGCGACGGAACCTATGGCTACACCTTC. Protein product: CATSSRDGTYGYTF.

CDR3 in amino acids: CASSPYGRTGGGNTEAFF. The CDR3 nucleotides read TGTGCCAGCAGTCCCTATGGGAGGACAGGGGGAGGGAACACTGAAGCTTTCTTT. The rearrangement joins TRBV28 to TRBJ1-1; TRBD1 matches at 10 bases. Trimming cost V 5 bases and J 1 base; bases outside gene matches: 13. The CDR3 is made up of 18 amino acids. Looked up from germline, CDR1 is MDHEN and CDR2 is SYDVKM.

This chain uses TRBV30 with TRBJ1-2, with a weak D call TRBD1 (5 bases). Germline V lookup: CDR1 GTSNPN, CDR2 SVGIG (reference sequence). The CDR3 spans 13 residues. V was pared by 3 bases and J by 2 bases, with 10 bases between. The CDR3 DNA reads as TGTGCCTGGAGGGAGGGACGGAACTATGGCTACACCTTC. Its protein product is CAWREGRNYGYTF.

The chain recombines TRBV5-1 with TRBJ2-7, with D possibly being TRBD2 (5 bases). V lost 4 bases and J lost 2, with 19 bases in between. This CDR3 spans 16 amino acids. In germline, CDR1 is SGHRS, CDR2 YFSETQ. For the CDR3, the DNA is TGCGCCAGCAGCCTGAACCCCGGACTTACTACCTACGAGCAGTACTTC. It codes for CASSLNPGLTTYEQYF.

This chain connects TRBV10-3 to TRBJ1-6; D perhaps matches TRBD1 (5 bases). V lost 6 bases, J lost 6 bases, and 12 bases lay in between. The CDR3 has 14 amino acids. Germline CDR1 and CDR2: ENHRY and SYGVKD. CDR3 bases: TGTGCCATCAGGAGCCGGGACGCTAATTCACCCCTCCACTTT. This sequence encodes CAIRSRDANSPLHF.

As concerns this clone: The sample holds other DNA sequences that translate to the same CDR3. The chain combines TRBV6-6 with TRBJ2-3; D not resolved. The CDR3 sequence is 13 residues long. V shed 4 bases and J shed 4 bases, with 9 bases lying between them. Germline CDR1 reads MNHNY; CDR2 reads SVGAGI (reference sequence). The chain's CDR3 is CASSFLGADTQYF. The CDR3 coding sequence is TGTGCCAGCAGTTTCCTAGGCGCAGATACGCAGTATTTT.

This chain uses TRBV19 with TRBJ1-1; 7 nucleotides line up with TRBD1. CDR1 is LNHDA and CDR2 is SQIVND in the germline V gene (reference sequence). The CDR3 sequence is 14 residues long. Trimming at V came to 6 bases and at J to 5 bases, leaving 9 bases not matched to a gene. The CDR3 nucleotides read TGTGCCAGTAGAACCCAACAGGGGTTGACTGAAGCTTTCTTT. This encodes CASRTQQGLTEAFF.

The rearrangement uses TRBV10-3 and TRBJ1-5, with 10 bases that match TRBD1. Germline CDR1 ENHRY, CDR2 SYGVKD. The CDR3 has 16 amino acids. V was clipped by 4 bases and J by 5 bases; unmatched bases: 8. CDR3 region: CAISAVGDRGHQPQHF. The CDR3 nucleotides are TGTGCCATCAGTGCCGTAGGGGACAGGGGACATCAGCCCCAGCATTTT.